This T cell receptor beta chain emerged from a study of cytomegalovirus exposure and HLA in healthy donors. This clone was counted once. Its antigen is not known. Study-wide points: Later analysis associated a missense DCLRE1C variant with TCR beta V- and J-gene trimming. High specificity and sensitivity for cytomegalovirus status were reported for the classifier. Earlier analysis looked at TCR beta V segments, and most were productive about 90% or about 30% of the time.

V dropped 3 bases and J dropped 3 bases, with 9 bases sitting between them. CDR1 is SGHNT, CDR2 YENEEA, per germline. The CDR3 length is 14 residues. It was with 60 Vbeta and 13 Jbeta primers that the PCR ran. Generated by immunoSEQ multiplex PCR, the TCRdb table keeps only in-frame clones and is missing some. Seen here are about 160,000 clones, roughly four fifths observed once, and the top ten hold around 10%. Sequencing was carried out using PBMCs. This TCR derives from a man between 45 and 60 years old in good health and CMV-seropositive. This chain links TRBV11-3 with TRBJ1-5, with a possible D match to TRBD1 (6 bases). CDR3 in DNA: TGTGCCAGCAGCTTCACAGGGCACAATCAGCCCCAGCATTTT. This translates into CASSFTGHNQPQHF.